The subject of this entry is one TCR beta chain. This clone was detected a few times. The antigen it binds to is not known. Base qualities were left out, and no much larger clone turns up one base away. The cohort consisted of 666 healthy bone marrow donors. Cohort members were all nominally healthy when sampled, although unrecorded immune exposures were likely present. The donor was CMV seronegative and was included in the group of under 450 seronegative cohort members. Each donor provided a peripheral blood sample, and peripheral blood mononuclear cells were used for TCR beta sequencing. The Qiagen DNeasy Blood Extraction Kit was used to extract genomic DNA from the blood cell samples. Libraries came from the immunoSEQ multiplex PCR assay. A mixture of 60 forward primers for TCR Vbeta segments and 13 reverse primers for TCR Jbeta segments was used in the multiplex PCR. A multiplex PCR assay on genomic DNA amplified the CDR3 region of rearranged TCR beta genes. Amplified TCR beta libraries were sequenced as 87-base-pair reads on the Illumina HiSeq System. Concerning the study's data processing: Across the 666 repertoires, a later analysis counted around 80 million unique TCR beta chains, around 11 million of which were shared by at least two donors. To remove PCR and sequencing errors, raw reads were error-corrected and collapsed into unique sequences using a nearest-neighbor algorithm that merged closely related sequences. CDR3 sequences were aligned to IMGT reference sequences to assign V, D and J gene segments. Each retained sequence needed at least a six-nucleotide match to both a V gene segment and a J gene segment. A rearrangement counted as productive if the CDR3 had no stop codons and remained in frame with V and J, and every other rearrangement counted as non-productive. CDR3 was defined according to IMGT convention as the region running from the second conserved V-encoded cysteine to the conserved J-encoded phenylalanine. The earlier analysis of about 590 of the donors excluded sequences that lacked an unambiguous match to a single V gene segment. In an earlier analysis of roughly 600 of the donors, a V segment was called functional when productive rearrangements were above 56.7%, and segregating when the standard deviation between donors exceeded 5%. A statistical classification framework was built to diagnose cytomegalovirus status from the catalog of TCR beta chain sequences. In a later analysis, V and J genes were assigned by comparing TCR nucleotide sequences against IMGT/GENE-DB human TR gene sequences. Using the TCRdist pipeline, a later analysis assigned CDR3 sequences along with most-parsimonious VDJ recombination scenarios. A later analysis defined each TCR beta chain by its CDR3 amino acid sequence plus V-gene family, and excluded reads lacking a unique V-gene family. A later analysis removed 500 to 600 highly shared, low-generation-probability nucleotide sequences to deal with suspected cross-contamination and a sequencing artifact. A later analysis calculated a clonal expansion index for each public chain from normalized within-repertoire ranks of inferred template counts. A later analysis computed generation probabilities with a VDJ recombination model fitted to out-of-frame rearrangements, and checked the results against IGoR. In a later analysis, hypergeometric tests were used to score TCR-TCR, TCR-HLA and TCR-CMV co-occurrence, with a repertoire-size bias correction applied to TCR pairs. To estimate false discovery rates, a later analysis permuted the HLA or CMV assignments 20 times. In a later analysis, co-occurring TCRs were grouped with DBSCAN, and TCRdist sequence similarity was added when clustering was performed within HLA-allele-positive subsets. Repertoires with fewer than 30,000 or more than 120,000 public chains, plus five repertoires with anomalous nucleotide sharing, were excluded from co-occurrence clustering. The table comes from immuneACCESS by way of TCRdb, which keeps in-frame sequences with V and J called. Part of the clones is missing from these tables; in studies checked, under half for an unresolved V gene and the rest for unknown reasons. The D gene and trimming were derived from the DNA, and the V and J assignments and clone size from that table. This sample comprises about 190,000 clones, 85% to 90% of them detected only once. 1.5% to 2% of the sample goes to the ten largest clones.

The trim is 1 base for V and 1 base for J, with a gap of 11 bases between the germline ends. For CDR1 and CDR2, the germline V gene lists SGHDT and YYEEEE. The CDR3 covers 15 residues, taking in both the cysteine and the phenylalanine. CDR3 DNA is the only sequence kept; it has 45 bases, read in frame from the first base. The data were obtained in a study of cytomegalovirus exposure and HLA in healthy donors (dated by TCRdb to the late 2010s). Concerning the study at large: In an earlier analysis of under 600 of the donors, under 300 Gb of sequence data and 117 million unique TCR beta sequences from roughly 190 million T cells were reported. An early release covering roughly 600 HLA-typed donors comprised approximately 290 gigabases of sequencing data and around 80 million unique TCR sequences. Of the 300 to 500 genotyped donors, 65% to 90% were placed in the genetic ancestry cluster associated with self-reported Caucasian donors. The study was designed to test whether signatures of past pathogen exposure could be identified by cataloging public T cell receptors. Using immunosequencing, the study profiled T cell repertoires from about 620 subjects and related those repertoires to cytomegalovirus serostatus. Along with the approximately 700-subject first cohort, a separate validation cohort of over a hundred different subjects was used. The study combined high-throughput TCR immunosequencing, statistical association of individual TCRs with disease status, and machine learning to predict cytomegalovirus infection status. A later analysis re-examined previously published TCR beta repertoires from 500 to 700 donors and added high-resolution HLA genotyping to investigate patterns of TCR occurrence. Rather than drawing on any new phenotypic data, the later analysis identified candidate immune exposures from TCR beta sequences and the way those sequences occurred across donors. In an earlier analysis of around 540 of the donors, high-throughput TCR beta sequencing was used to judge whether each TCR beta V gene segment behaved as functional or pseudogenic. Alongside the repertoire data, information on donor age, sex, ethnicity and CMV serostatus was compiled. A later genetic analysis used genome-wide SNP genotypes for about 65% of the roughly 670 donors, treating that subset as a discovery cohort. Every discovery cohort repertoire had been produced on one sequencing platform. Both class I and class II loci were covered by HLA typing, at four-digit resolution. The number of typed donors differed by locus: roughly 629-630 for A, B, C, DRB1 and DQB1; some 500 for DQA1; about 600 for DPA1; and around 490 for DPB1. About five DR-DQ haplotypes were treated as single units for association and clustering because of strong linkage in the cohort. On average, 235,054 unique TCR beta nucleotide sequences were sequenced per donor among some 420 genotyped donors of the cohort, with roughly a sixth of those sequences being non-productive. Here is what the overall study found, with its caveats: Assigning TCR associations to individual alleles was difficult when HLA alleles, especially DR and DQ, strongly co-occurred. Some IMGT-functional V segments, including TRBV6-2 and TRBV6-3, could not be distinguished by the 87-base-pair reads and were therefore excluded. In the study, about 150 TCR beta chains were listed as associated with cytomegalovirus. Linkage disequilibrium might explain the correlated functional status among segregating V segments, but an unknown experimental factor could not be excluded. In vitro tests confirmed that a few of the cytomegalovirus-associated TCR beta chains recognize cytomegalovirus antigens. Because HLA typing was missing for some donors at each locus, association tests included only the typed subset. This cohort had only TCR beta chains sequenced, and the lack of alpha or paired-chain data limited which features could be detected. In a later genetic analysis, a missense DCLRE1C variant was associated with V-gene and J-gene trimming of TCR beta chains, and the association was replicated in an independent cohort. Sequencing depth was assumed to be roughly uniform across donors in the presence/absence analyses, though that assumption may not hold. While some public TCRs were present in many individuals, most TCR sequences turned up only very rarely across donors. A cluster of highly shared sequence variants was judged likely to represent a technical artifact of the sequencing pipeline. In a later analysis, several top co-occurrence clusters were reported to appear linked to parvovirus B19, influenza, CMV and Epstein-Barr virus. A later analysis found that TCR association rates varied across HLA loci, with DRB1 alleles showing the most associated TCRs and HLA-C alleles the fewest. A later analysis found that most CMV-associated TCR beta chains appeared HLA-restricted, with HLA associations seemingly driven largely by CMV exposure. In both the original and validation cohorts, the classifier was reported to diagnose cytomegalovirus status with high specificity and sensitivity. A later analysis associated about 16,000 TCR beta sequences with specific HLA alleles at a false discovery rate of 0.05. The authors suggested that the approach could potentially be generalized to other disease states and immunological phenotypes. A further reported finding was that TCR beta sequences accurately predicted the HLA-A and HLA-B alleles for most subjects in the first cohort. A later genetic analysis reported fewer N-insertions in productive TCRs among donors in an Asian-associated ancestry cluster than the roughly 700-donor mean. An earlier analysis of 587 of the donors showed that most TCR beta V segments appeared in productive rearrangements either about 87% or about 30% of the time, which broadly matched IMGT annotations. Immune exposure information for the cohort was limited to CMV serostatus. In a later analysis, HLA-associated TCR beta chains showed more clonal expansion and lower generation probabilities than non-associated chains that were equally common. Because counts were too low, 15 or so rarely observed V segments, including chromosome 9 orphons, were excluded from the earlier analysis of several hundred of the donors.

Specimen: PBMCs. The TCR was taken from a woman aged 18-30 years in good health and CMV-seronegative. The chain employs TRBV5-6 and TRBJ1-1; the D gene is not confidently resolved. The CDR3 here reads CASSLLGRQNTEAFF. The sequence in DNA is TGTGCCAGCAGCTTGTTAGGAAGACAGAACACTGAAGCTTTCTTT.